This entry concerns a single TCR beta chain. Germline V gene sequence: CDR1 SQVTM, CDR2 ANQGSEA. Trimming removed 6 bases at V and 0 bases at J, with 12 bases between. This CDR3 region has 13 residues. The data are from a study of regulatory T cells in long-lasting Graves disease. Across the study: Graves' patients with a new diagnosis had received antithyroid drugs under 3 months.

Time point reported: newly diagnosed GD, antithyroid drugs for less than 3 months. PBMC-extracted RNA yielded the TCR library. Through Arm-PCR of CDR3 regions and iRepertoire HTBI primers, TCR beta libraries were built. TCRdb reanalysed the multiplex PCR reads using MiXCR and keeps one entry per CDR3 protein. The table has hundreds of thousands of distinct CDR3 sequences, about 15% seen once; the top ten hold roughly 25%. In addition, the sample was reused for a study of T cells in Graves' hyperthyroidism and ophthalmopathy.

This clonotype was obtained from a woman aged 40 to 65 with Graves disease. The sample was peripheral blood mononuclear cells (PBMCs), taken at new diagnosis, from a patient treated with antithyroid drugs. V and J are TRBV29-1 and TRBJ2-7; D gene ambiguous. The CDR3 region has the DNA TGCAGCGTACGTGCGTCAGGCTCCTACGAGCAGTACTTC. It translates to CSVRASGSYEQYF.